This TCR beta chain was obtained from a study of T cell responses to AZD1222 COVID-19 vaccine. About this clone itself: Its antigen is unidentified.

The CDR3 contains 16 residues. J was trimmed by 1 base and V by 4 bases; bases with no gene match: 7. CDR1 and CDR2 from the germline V gene are SEHNR and FQNEAQ (reference sequence). Overall study findings and caveats: Among spike-specific TCRs, nearly half reportedly target unmutated variant regions. Repertoire samples came only from after the peak T cell response.

Produced via immunoSEQ multiplex PCR; TCRdb's table is partial and in-frame only. The sample has 90,000 to 100,000 clones, 70% to 90% seen once. The sequence was obtained from an adult in good health. The chain carries TRBV7-9 and TRBJ1-2; TRBD1 matches at 9 bases. The specimen comprised peripheral blood, sampled on day 0 of AZD1222 vaccination. The CDR3 region has the DNA TGTGCCAGCAGCTCGGGACAGGGAGGTATTAACTATGGCTACACCTTC. It specifies CASSSGQGGINYGYTF.